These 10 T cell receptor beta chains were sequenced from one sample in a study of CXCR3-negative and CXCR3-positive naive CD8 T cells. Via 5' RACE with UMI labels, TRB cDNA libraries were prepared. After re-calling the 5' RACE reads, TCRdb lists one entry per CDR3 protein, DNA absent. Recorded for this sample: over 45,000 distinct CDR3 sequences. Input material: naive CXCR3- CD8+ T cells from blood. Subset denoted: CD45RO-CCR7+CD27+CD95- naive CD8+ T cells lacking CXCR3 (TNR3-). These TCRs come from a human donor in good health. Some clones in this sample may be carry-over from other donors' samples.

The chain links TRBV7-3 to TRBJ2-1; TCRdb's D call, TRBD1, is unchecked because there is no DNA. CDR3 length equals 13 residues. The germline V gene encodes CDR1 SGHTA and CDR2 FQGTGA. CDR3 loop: CASSPWNSNEQFF.

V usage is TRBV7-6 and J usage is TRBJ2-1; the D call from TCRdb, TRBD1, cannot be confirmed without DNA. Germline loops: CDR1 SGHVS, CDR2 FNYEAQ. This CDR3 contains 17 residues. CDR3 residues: CASSLAHRGMIYNEQFF.

The CDR3 here is CASSPYSRQGWENEQFF. V is TRBV7-8 and J is TRBJ2-1; the TCRdb D gene call, TRBD1, has no DNA to confirm it. The CDR3 has 17 residues. CDR1 SGHVS and CDR2 FQNEAQ come from the germline V gene.

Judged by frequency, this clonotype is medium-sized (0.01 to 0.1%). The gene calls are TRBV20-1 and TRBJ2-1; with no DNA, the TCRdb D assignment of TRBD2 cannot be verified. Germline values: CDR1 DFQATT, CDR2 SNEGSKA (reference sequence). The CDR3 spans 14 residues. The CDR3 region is CSAPGLTVYNEQFF.

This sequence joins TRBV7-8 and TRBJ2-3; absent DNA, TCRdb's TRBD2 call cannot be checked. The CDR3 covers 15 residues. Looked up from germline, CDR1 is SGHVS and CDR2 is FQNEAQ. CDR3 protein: CASRGLAHGADTQYF. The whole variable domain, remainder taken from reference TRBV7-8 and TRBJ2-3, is GAGVSQSPRYKVAKRGQDVALRCDPISGHVSLFWYQQALGQGPEFLTYFQNEAQLDKSGLPSDRFFAERPEGSVSTLKIQRTQQEDSAVYLCASRGLAHGADTQYFGPGTRLTVL.

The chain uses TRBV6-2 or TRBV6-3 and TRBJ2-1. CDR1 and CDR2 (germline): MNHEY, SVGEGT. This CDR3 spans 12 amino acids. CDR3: CASRPQYNEQFF.

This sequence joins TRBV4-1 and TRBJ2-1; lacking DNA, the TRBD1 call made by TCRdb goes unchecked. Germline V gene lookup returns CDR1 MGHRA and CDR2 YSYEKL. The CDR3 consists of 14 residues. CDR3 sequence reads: CASSGTGEYNEQFF.

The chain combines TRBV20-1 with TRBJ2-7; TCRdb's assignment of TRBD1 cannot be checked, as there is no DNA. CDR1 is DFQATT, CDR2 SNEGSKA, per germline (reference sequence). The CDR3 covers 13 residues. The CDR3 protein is CSAPGQHSYEQYF.

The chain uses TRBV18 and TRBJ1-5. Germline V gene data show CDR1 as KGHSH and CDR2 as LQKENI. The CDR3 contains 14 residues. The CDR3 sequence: CASSRDKINQPQHF.

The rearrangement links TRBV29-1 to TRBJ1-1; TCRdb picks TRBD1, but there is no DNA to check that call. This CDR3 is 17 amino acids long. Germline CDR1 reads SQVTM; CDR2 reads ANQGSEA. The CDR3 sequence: CSVAISAVGGLNTEAFF.